Listed here is a single T cell receptor beta chain. The CDR3 covers 14 residues. The record originates from a study of blood T cell repertoires in COVID-19. Study summary: The United States, Italy and Spain supplied acute and convalescent COVID-19 samples. In each case, the material was cDNA or gDNA derived from T cells, B-cell-depleted T cells, or PBMCs.

In the original processing: Counts of nucleated cells, estimated from reference gene primer amplification, were obtained. The assay was immunoSEQ multiplex PCR, and TCRdb's table has in-frame clones only and misses some. That table gives V, J and clone size, and the DNA gave D and trimming. The top ten clones hold roughly 1.2% of a sample with approximately 300,000 clones, around 83% of them seen once. Sequenced material: peripheral blood. The chain carries TRBV21-1 and TRBJ1-3. TRBV21-1 corresponds to a pseudogene. The TCR was taken from a woman between 50 and 59 years old with acute or convalescent COVID-19. The CDR3 DNA is TGTGCCAGCAGCCGCGGGATCTCTGGAAACACCATATATTTT. Its protein product is CASSRGISGNTIYF.